This T cell receptor beta chain was captured in a study of Graves' ophthalmopathy and Graves' hyperthyroidism. Study-level background: The blood sample was drawn at first diagnosis and before any treatment.

Trimming pared 2 bases from V and 6 bases from J, leaving 16 bases between. From germline, CDR1 is LNHDA and CDR2 SQIVND (reference sequence). The CDR3 is 15 amino acids. This clonotype has a handful of counts. The authors amplified TCR beta CDR3 regions, and they did so from RNA transcripts for repertoire sequencing. The authors performed first-round RT-PCR with HTBI primers and then a second-round multiplex PCR. Each CDR3 protein gets one entry after TCRdb re-called the multiplex PCR reads with MiXCR. Seen here are hundreds of thousands of distinct CDR3 sequences, about 41% observed once, and the top ten hold roughly 3.5%.

V is TRBV19 and J is TRBJ1-1; D possibly corresponds to TRBD1 (5 bases). The TCR sequence derives from an adult man with Graves' ophthalmopathy. The specimen was peripheral blood. The CDR3 DNA is TGTGCCAGTAGTATAATAACAGGCCGGGCCTCTGAAGCTTTCTTT. It specifies CASSIITGRASEAFF.